This entry lists 20 T cell receptor beta chains sequenced from one sample in a study of T cell responses to AZD1222 COVID-19 vaccine. Some clones are missing from TCRdb's copy, which holds only in-frame ones; the method was immunoSEQ multiplex PCR. The sample contains some 170,000 clones, 70% to 90% of which appear only once. The sequences come from peripheral blood, collected on day 0 of AZD1222 vaccination. The receptors here all came from an adult in good health.

This sequence joins TRBV6-2 or TRBV6-3 and TRBJ2-1; D is ambiguous. The CDR3 totals 13 residues. Germline CDR1 MNHEY, CDR2 SVGEGT. V lost 2 bases and J 6 bases, leaving 8 bases between the germline ends. The CDR3 here is CASSYGYFNEQFF. In DNA, the CDR3 is TGTGCCAGCAGTTACGGATACTTCAATGAGCAGTTCTTC.

The J gene is TRBJ1-2, the V gene TRBV24-1; 7 positions match TRBD1. V lost 4 bases and J lost 4; bases outside the gene matches: 11. The CDR3 runs to 16 residues. Germline V gives CDR1 KGHDR, CDR2 SFDVKD. CDR3 sequence: CATSDPNRGGIYGYTF. CDR3 sequence (DNA): TGTGCCACCAGTGACCCCAACAGGGGAGGGATCTATGGCTACACCTTC.

The chain has TRBV30 and TRBJ1-4; maybe TRBD1 (5 bases). CDR1 is GTSNPN and CDR2 is SVGIG in the germline V gene (reference sequence). Between the trimmed V and J ends, which lost 0 bases and 2 bases, there was a span of 10 bases. This CDR3 has 15 amino acids. CDR3 region: CAWSVRAGTNEKLFF. In DNA form, the CDR3 reads TGTGCCTGGAGTGTAAGGGCAGGGACTAATGAAAAACTGTTTTTT.

V usage is TRBV19 and J usage is TRBJ1-5, with TRBD1 as a possible D gene (5 bases). V was pared by 7 bases and J by 3 bases, with 10 bases between. This CDR3 is 13 amino acids long. Germline CDR1 is LNHDA and CDR2 is SQIVND (reference sequence). In nucleotides, the CDR3 is TGTGCCAGTAAGCCGACAGACAATCAGCCCCAGCATTTT. Protein sequence: CASKPTDNQPQHF.

In this sample, this clone turned up a few times. The gene calls are TRBV25-1 and TRBJ2-1, with TRBD2 matching 7 bases. The J segment lost 4 bases and the V segment lost 6 bases, leaving 6 bases of the junction unmatched. Germline values: CDR1 MGHDK, CDR2 SYGVNS. This CDR3 region has 14 residues. Here the CDR3 DNA reads TGTGCCAGCAGCGGGACTACCCAATACAATGAGCAGTTCTTC. Its translation: CASSGTTQYNEQFF.

A few counts support this clone. The V call is TRBV30, the J call TRBJ2-1; D perhaps matches TRBD2 (6 bases). The CDR3 length is 14 residues. V lost 0 bases and J lost 2, with 8 bases in between. The germline V gene encodes CDR1 GTSNPN and CDR2 SVGIG (reference sequence). DNA for the CDR3: TGTGCCTGGAGTGTGGGACTTACCTACAATGAGCAGTTCTTC. This gives the protein CAWSVGLTYNEQFF.

CDR3 protein: CASSFRSGRLQFF. The CDR3 coding sequence is TGTGCCAGCAGCTTTCGTAGCGGGAGGTTGCAGTTCTTC. The chain uses TRBV5-4 and TRBJ2-1; 10 bases line up with TRBD2. The CDR3 extends over 13 amino acids. Germline CDR1 SGHNT, CDR2 YYREEE (reference sequence). J was trimmed by 12 bases and V by 2 bases; bases with no gene match: 5.

The rearrangement uses TRBV10-1 and TRBJ1-5; D is unresolved. Trimming stripped 2 bases from V and 2 bases from J, with 4 bases between. This CDR3 spans 13 amino acids. Looked up from germline, CDR1 is WNHNN and CDR2 is SYGVQD (reference sequence). The CDR3 DNA sequence: TGCGCCAGCAGTGAGAGGCGCAATCAGCCCCAGCATTTT. As protein: CASSERRNQPQHF.

This chain joins TRBV18 and TRBJ2-2; TRBD1 or TRBD2 may be the D gene (6 bases each). CDR1 is KGHSH, CDR2 LQKENI, per germline. This CDR3 contains 14 residues. V dropped 6 bases and J dropped 1 base, with 9 bases sitting between them. DNA for the CDR3: TGTGCCAGCTCCCGGGGGCAGAACACCGGGGAGCTGTTTTTT. Its protein product is CASSRGQNTGELFF.

V and J are TRBV28 and TRBJ1-4, with 7 bases lining up with TRBD1. CDR3 size: 13 residues. V shed 10 bases and J 3 bases; nucleotides not matched to a gene: 5. The V gene's germline CDR1 is MDHEN and CDR2 SYDVKM. The CDR3 here is CATHRGSNEKLFF. As DNA, the CDR3 is TGTGCCACACACAGGGGTTCTAATGAAAAACTGTTTTTT.

This clone has just a few counts. The chain combines TRBV6-1 with TRBJ2-7; 7 bases are a match to TRBD1. Germline values: CDR1 MNHNS, CDR2 SASEGT. The CDR3 is 17 amino acids. Trimming cost V 4 bases and J 4 bases; bases outside gene matches: 16. The CDR3 is CASSVNRDRLKPYEQYV. The CDR3 coding sequence is TGTGCCAGCAGTGTTAACCGGGACAGACTCAAACCGTACGAGCAGTACGTC.

The V call is TRBV5-1, the J call TRBJ2-2; TRBD2 matches at 8 bases. There are 16 residues in the CDR3. Germline V CDR1 and CDR2: SGHRS, YFSETQ. After removal of 0 bases from V and 1 base from J, the junction contained 2 bases not matched to a gene. CDR3 DNA sequence: TGCGCCAGCAGCTTGGGGCTAGCGGGGAACACCGGGGAGCTGTTTTTT. This encodes CASSLGLAGNTGELFF. Supplemented by reference TRBV5-1 and TRBJ2-2, the full variable domain reads KAGVTQTPRYLIKTRGQQVTLSCSPISGHRSVSWYQQTPGQGLQFLFEYFSETQRNKGNFPGRFSGRQFSNSRSEMNVSTLELGDSALYLCASSLGLAGNTGELFFGEGSRLTVL.

The chain couples TRBV28 to TRBJ1-6; weak D call: TRBD1 (5 bases). From germline, CDR1 is MDHEN and CDR2 SYDVKM. The CDR3 loop spans 14 amino acids. Trimming took off 8 bases at V and 3 bases at J, with 11 bases between the two ends. The DNA of the CDR3 is TGTGCCAGCGGTGGGGGTTTCTATAATTCACCCCTCCACTTT. Protein: CASGGGFYNSPLHF.

The rearrangement uses TRBV19 and TRBJ2-7; D is uncertain. Germline V gene sequence: CDR1 LNHDA, CDR2 SQIVND (reference sequence). The CDR3 runs to 13 residues. The ends were cut back, 3 bases at V and 4 bases at J, with 10 bases in the middle. In nucleotides, the CDR3 is TGTGCCAGTAGTATTGCGACGGCTTACGAGCAGTACTTC. It yields the protein CASSIATAYEQYF.

The V and J genes are TRBV5-4 and TRBJ1-1, with D possibly matching TRBD1 (6 bases). CDR1 and CDR2 (germline): SGHNT, YYREEE (reference sequence). V lost 4 bases and J 1 base, leaving 14 bases between the germline ends. CDR3 length: 15 residues. CDR3 protein: CASSREGHPNTEAFF. The CDR3, as DNA: TGTGCCAGCAGCCGCGAGGGACACCCGAACACTGAAGCTTTCTTT.

This chain connects TRBV27 to TRBJ2-1; 11 bases agree with TRBD2. The germline V gene has CDR1 MNHEY and CDR2 SMNVEV (reference sequence). J lost 2 bases, V lost 5 bases, and 5 bases had no gene match. This CDR3 spans 16 amino acids. The CDR3 DNA is TGTGCCAGCAGTCCGGGACTAGCGGAACCCTACAATGAGCAGTTCTTC. Translating it yields CASSPGLAEPYNEQFF.

The chain uses TRBV18 and TRBJ2-1; 7 nucleotides match TRBD1. The germline V gene has CDR1 KGHSH and CDR2 LQKENI. J gave up 4 bases and V 3 bases, and 6 bases lay outside the gene matches. The CDR3 length is 15 residues. DNA for the CDR3: TGTGCCAGCTCACCTCCGGGACAGAAATACAATGAGCAGTTCTTC. It specifies CASSPPGQKYNEQFF.

This chain joins TRBV15 and TRBJ1-2, with D possibly being TRBD1 (6 bases). This CDR3 comprises 16 residues. CDR1 is LNHNV and CDR2 is YYDKDF in the germline V gene (reference sequence). The V gene lost 0 bases and the J gene lost 0 bases, with 11 bases spanning the gap. DNA of the CDR3: TGTGCCACCAGCAGAGATCGAGGGACACCTAACTATGGCTACACCTTC. Its translation: CATSRDRGTPNYGYTF.

The V and J genes are TRBV28 and TRBJ2-7; 7 nucleotides match TRBD1. From germline, CDR1 is MDHEN and CDR2 SYDVKM. The V segment lost 11 bases and the J segment 2 bases; nucleotides outside the gene matches: 9. This CDR3 is 13 amino acids long. The CDR3 bases are TGTGCCGCCGGCCGAGGGGGCGCCTACGAGCAGTACTTC. Its protein product is CAAGRGGAYEQYF.

The CDR3 reads CASSLGMVNYGYTF. DNA of the CDR3: TGTGCCAGCAGCTTAGGAATGGTCAACTATGGCTACACCTTC. V is TRBV7-8 and J is TRBJ1-2; no firm D call. Germline CDR1 reads SGHVS; CDR2 reads FQNEAQ. The CDR3 is 14 amino acids. V dropped 1 base and J dropped 2 bases, with 8 bases sitting between them.